A single sample gave rise to the 17 T cell receptor beta chains below, sequenced in a study of OX40 agonist ivuxolimab in advanced cancers. Clones were sequenced by immunoSEQ multiplex PCR, and TCRdb holds only the in-frame ones, with some missing. The sample includes some 23,000 clones, roughly three quarters of them seen just once. Sequenced here: CD4+ or CD8+ T cells sorted from blood, sampled in a trial of the OX40 agonist ivuxolimab. Receptor source: an adult with an advanced solid tumor such as melanoma, head and neck, liver or kidney cancer.

This chain uses TRBV11-1 with TRBJ1-6, with a tentative D call TRBD1 (6 bases). CDR1 SGHAT and CDR2 FQDESV come from the germline V gene (reference sequence). The CDR3 has 17 residues. V was pared by 4 bases and J by 5 bases, with 18 bases between. The CDR3 DNA is TGTGCCAGCAGCTCCCACCCGAGAGACAGGAATAATTCACCCCTCCACTTT. Its protein product is CASSSHPRDRNNSPLHF.

This chain connects TRBV7-8 to TRBJ1-6; 8 bases are shared with TRBD1. The CDR3 runs to 14 residues. V shed 5 bases and J 9 bases; nucleotides not matched to a gene: 6. The germline V gene encodes CDR1 SGHVS and CDR2 FQNEAQ. The CDR3 nucleotides read TGTGCCAGCAGCCAGGACAGGGTTGGTTCACCCCTCCACTTT. This codes for CASSQDRVGSPLHF.

The chain combines TRBV10-3 with TRBJ2-1; weak D call: TRBD2 (5 bases). The germline gives CDR1 ENHRY, CDR2 SYGVKD. Trimming removed 4 bases from V and 5 bases from J, with 12 bases in between. CDR3 length: 14 amino acids. The CDR3 sequence is CAISALATHNEQFF. CDR3 DNA sequence: TGTGCCATCAGTGCCTTAGCGACCCACAATGAGCAGTTCTTC.

This rearrangement joins TRBV9 to TRBJ1-2; tentative D call: TRBD1 (5 bases). V gave up 0 bases and J gave up 8 bases, with 17 bases separating them. Looked up from germline, CDR1 is SGDLS and CDR2 is YYNGEE. The CDR3 is 15 amino acids. The DNA for the CDR3 is TGTGCCAGCAGCGTAGTTCCGGACACCTACTCGGGCTACACCTTC. The encoded protein is CASSVVPDTYSGYTF.

The V and J genes are TRBV5-6 and TRBJ2-5, with D unclear. V was trimmed by 3 bases and J by 2 bases, leaving 17 bases between them. The germline CDR1 and CDR2 sequences are SGHDT and YYEEEE. CDR3 size: 16 residues. The CDR3 reads CASSSLGPGLQETQYF. The CDR3 bases are TGTGCCAGCAGCTCCCTAGGCCCCGGGTTACAAGAGACCCAGTACTTC.

V gene TRBV7-9 combines with J gene TRBJ2-2, with TRBD2 identical over 8 bases. V dropped 4 bases and J dropped 8; count of bases not matched to a gene: 18. The CDR3 extends over 18 amino acids. CDR1 SEHNR and CDR2 FQNEAQ come from the germline V gene (reference sequence). The CDR3 spells CASSSPLIAGIPSGELFF. DNA of the CDR3: TGTGCCAGCAGCTCCCCCTTGATAGCGGGGATTCCTAGTGGGGAGCTGTTTTTT.

The V call is TRBV4-2, the J call TRBJ2-7; D remains unclear. This CDR3 is built from 16 residues. The germline V gene has CDR1 LGHNA and CDR2 YNFKEQ. Trimming stripped 0 bases from V and 0 bases from J, with 12 bases between. In nucleotides, the CDR3 is TGTGCCAGCAGCCAAGAAGTAGGAACCCACTCCTACGAGCAGTACTTC. This codes for CASSQEVGTHSYEQYF.

V and J are TRBV10-3 and TRBJ2-2, with 7 bases that match TRBD2. In germline, CDR1 is ENHRY, CDR2 SYGVKD. The CDR3 extends over 13 amino acids. V shed 8 bases and J 4 bases; nucleotides not matched to a gene: 4. CDR3 bases: TGTGCCATCGCGGGGGTCGCCACCGGGGAGCTGTTTTTT. Amino acids: CAIAGVATGELFF.

The chain links TRBV30 to TRBJ2-2, with 10 bases fitting TRBD1. CDR1 and CDR2 from the germline V gene are GTSNPN and SVGIG (reference sequence). This CDR3 is 15 amino acids long. The V and J ends lost 8 bases and 7 bases, in that order; junction bases with no gene match: 13. The CDR3 region is CARPAGTGAIGELFF. The CDR3 nucleotides are TGTGCCCGGCCAGCGGGGACAGGGGCAATCGGGGAGCTGTTTTTT.

The J gene is TRBJ1-2, the V gene TRBV18; D gene uncertain. Germline assignment: CDR1 KGHSH and CDR2 LQKENI. The CDR3 sequence is 12 residues long. V was cut by 3 bases and J by 8 bases, with 10 bases left in between. The CDR3 bases are TGTGCCAGCTCACCCGACGGTAACGGCTACACCTTC. Translating gives CASSPDGNGYTF.

The chain has TRBV7-9 and TRBJ1-1; D might be TRBD1 (5 bases). Germline V lookup: CDR1 SEHNR, CDR2 FQNEAQ (reference sequence). The V end lost 6 bases, the J end lost 6 bases, and 23 bases lay between the germline ends. There are 16 residues in the CDR3. CDR3 sequence reads: CASSANSGARKSEAFF. In DNA, the CDR3 is TGTGCCAGCAGTGCTAATTCCGGGGCGCGGAAGTCTGAAGCTTTCTTT.

The chain uses TRBV7-9 and TRBJ1-6; no definite D call. The CDR3 length is 12 residues. The germline V gene encodes CDR1 SEHNR and CDR2 FQNEAQ (reference sequence). V was shortened by 3 bases and J by 7 bases, with 4 bases between the two germline ends. The CDR3 DNA reads TGTGCCAGCAGCTTGGGGAATTCACCCCTCCACTTT. Residues: CASSLGNSPLHF.

This clone has only a few counts. The CDR3 nucleotides read TGTGCCAGTAGTATCCACACTGAAGCTTTCTTT. Its translation is CASSIHTEAFF. The V and J genes are TRBV19 and TRBJ1-1, with unresolved D. V lost 3 bases and J 3 bases, leaving 2 bases between the germline ends. CDR3 length: 11 amino acids. CDR1 LNHDA and CDR2 SQIVND come from the germline V gene (reference sequence).

This clone was detected only once. The J gene is TRBJ1-1, the V gene TRBV6-5; the match to TRBD1 covers 8 bases. Germline values: CDR1 MNHEY, CDR2 SVGAGI. The CDR3 totals 12 residues. V trimming: 4 bases; J trimming: 6 bases; junction bases outside the gene matches: 1. The CDR3 DNA is TGTGCCAGCAGTTTGGACAGGGCTGAAGCTTTCTTT. Translating it yields CASSLDRAEAFF.

This chain links TRBV6-4 with TRBJ2-3; 12 bases align to TRBD2. Germline CDR1 and CDR2: MRHNA and SNTAGT. The J segment lost 5 bases and the V segment lost 0 bases, leaving 0 bases of the junction unmatched. This CDR3 region has 15 residues. Here the CDR3 reads CASSDSTSGGDTQYF. The CDR3 region has the DNA TGTGCCAGCAGTGACTCGACTAGCGGGGGAGATACGCAGTATTTT.

The J gene is TRBJ2-2, the V gene TRBV30; D remains unclear. Trimming shortened V by 3 bases and J by 6 bases, and 11 bases separated the two germline ends. The CDR3 spans 13 residues. Germline V lookup: CDR1 GTSNPN, CDR2 SVGIG (reference sequence). As DNA, the CDR3 is TGTGCCTGGAGCCCGACCGTTGCCGGGGAGCTGTTTTTT. Its translation: CAWSPTVAGELFF. Combining the CDR3 with reference TRBV30 and TRBJ2-2 gives the whole variable domain SQTIHQWPATLVQPVGSPLSLECTVEGTSNPNLYWYRQAAGRGLQLLFYSVGIGQISSEVPQNLSASRPQDRQFILSSKKLLLSDSGFYLCAWSPTVAGELFFGEGSRLTVL.

This clone was seen once. This chain connects TRBV18 to TRBJ2-7, with 7 bases matching TRBD1. V was pared by 2 bases and J by 6 bases, with 7 bases of the junction left unmatched. Germline lookup yields CDR1 KGHSH and CDR2 LQKENI. The CDR3 is 14 amino acids. CDR3 region: CASSPTGVRGEQYF. For the CDR3, the DNA is TGTGCCAGCTCACCAACAGGGGTTCGCGGCGAGCAGTACTTC.